These 14 T cell receptor beta chains were all obtained from the same sample, sequenced in a study of CD8 T cells in ankylosing spondylitis. General study findings and limits: Apparently characteristic of ankylosing spondylitis blood was a TCR beta motif (about eight highly homologous variants).

No antigen is known for these receptors. Via MiXCR, TCRdb re-called the 5' RACE reads, giving one row per CDR3 protein. The table records 350,000 or so distinct CDR3 sequences, under 8.5% of them present only once. The sequenced material came from blood, either unsorted or a sorted T cell fraction (not recorded which). All receptors come from a male donor with ankylosing spondylitis.

Ten or more counts support this clonotype. Here the CDR3 reads CASSPPGQGTYEQYF. In DNA form, the CDR3 reads TGTGCCAGCAGCCCGCCGGGACAGGGAACCTACGAGCAGTACTTC. This chain uses TRBV28 with TRBJ2-7; TRBD1 matches at 9 bases. The junction had 8 bases not matched to a gene; V was cut back by 6 bases and J by 2 bases. This CDR3 has 15 residues. Germline CDR1 is MDHEN and CDR2 is SYDVKM. Full variable domain (missing parts from reference TRBV28 and TRBJ2-7): DVKVTQSSRYLVKRTGEKVFLECVQDMDHENMFWYRQDPGLGLRLIYFSYDVKMKEKGDIPEGYSVSREKKERFSLILESASTNQTSMYLCASSPPGQGTYEQYFGPGTRLTVT.

This clonotype came up a few times. The chain links TRBV5-1 to TRBJ2-1, with D possibly TRBD1 on 6 matching bases. Trimming removed 0 bases from V and 7 bases from J, with 14 bases in between. From germline, CDR1 is SGHRS and CDR2 YFSETQ. This CDR3 region has 15 residues. In DNA, the CDR3 is TGCGCCAGCAGCTTGGTACAGGTGGGACAAAATGAGCAGTTCTTC. Its translation is CASSLVQVGQNEQFF.

This clonotype was picked up many times. This sequence joins TRBV12-3 or TRBV12-4 and TRBJ2-2; the D gene is possibly TRBD1 (6 bases). The CDR3 covers 16 residues. V was trimmed by 5 bases and J by 2 bases, leaving 15 bases between them. CDR3 in amino acids: CASSPQGNRNTGELFF. CDR3 nucleotides: TGTGCCAGCAGTCCACAGGGTAACCGAAACACCGGGGAGCTGTTTTTT.

This clonotype showed up just a few times. This chain connects TRBV29-1 to TRBJ2-6; D call uncertain. The CDR3 loop spans 14 amino acids. Trimming took 2 bases from V and 0 from J, leaving 5 bases between them. Germline values: CDR1 SQVTM, CDR2 ANQGSEA. The CDR3 loop reads CSVELHSGANVLTF. DNA for the CDR3: TGCAGCGTTGAACTGCACTCTGGGGCCAACGTCCTGACTTTC.

The CDR3 region is CASKGLAGVSYNEQFF. CDR3 bases: TGTGCCAGCAAGGGGCTAGCGGGAGTATCCTACAATGAGCAGTTCTTC. The V call is TRBV12-3 or TRBV12-4, the J call TRBJ2-1, with 10 bases aligning to TRBD2. V gave up 7 bases and J gave up 1 base; unmatched junction bases: 7. This CDR3 comprises 16 residues.

The V and J genes are TRBV12-3 or TRBV12-4 and TRBJ2-7, with D maybe TRBD2 (6 bases). The CDR3 length is 16 residues. The ends were cut back, 5 bases at V and 3 bases at J, with 20 bases in the middle. For the CDR3, the DNA is TGTGCCAGCAGTCCCAGGGACTTCCCGATCCTCTACGAGCAGTACTTC. Encoded protein: CASSPRDFPILYEQYF.

This clonotype was found a few times. This sequence joins TRBV28 and TRBJ2-5, with 7 positions matching TRBD2. J was trimmed by 2 bases and V by 7 bases; bases with no gene match: 7. Germline CDR1 and CDR2: MDHEN and SYDVKM. The CDR3 loop spans 14 amino acids. This chain's CDR3 is CASIQAGPQETQYF. In DNA form, the CDR3 reads TGTGCCAGCATCCAAGCGGGGCCACAAGAGACCCAGTACTTC.

This clonotype was detected many times. The chain recombines TRBV28 with TRBJ2-1; D remains ambiguous. Germline CDR1 and CDR2: MDHEN and SYDVKM. The V end lost 5 bases, the J end lost 6 bases, and 2 bases lay between the germline ends. CDR3 length: 10 amino acids. CDR3 sequence (DNA): TGTGCCAGCAGTCGCAATGAGCAGTTCTTC. The encoded protein is CASSRNEQFF.

The chain uses TRBV7-6 and TRBJ1-3; D unclear. CDR3 length equals 17 residues. Deletions cut 5 bases from V and 3 bases from J, with 20 bases between. CDR1 and CDR2 (germline): SGHVS, FNYEAQ. The CDR3 reads CASSPSPPDKRGNTIYF. CDR3 DNA sequence: TGTGCCAGCAGCCCTAGTCCACCCGACAAGCGTGGAAACACCATATATTTT.

This clonotype was found many times. This chain uses TRBV3-1 with TRBJ2-1, with 8 bases that match TRBD2. Germline lookup yields CDR1 LGHDT and CDR2 YNNKEL (reference sequence). The CDR3 has 15 amino acids. Losses at the gene ends were 4 bases for V and 5 bases for J; bases not matched to a gene: 7. CDR3 nucleotides: TGTGCCAGCAGCCCCCGGCAGCGGGGGAACAATGAGCAGTTCTTC. Translated, it gives CASSPRQRGNNEQFF.

Only a few counts were recorded for this clonotype. The V and J genes are TRBV6-4 and TRBJ2-2, with D possibly called TRBD1 or TRBD2 (5 bases each). V was shortened by 2 bases and J by 3 bases, with 7 bases between the two germline ends. The CDR3 is made up of 14 amino acids. In germline, CDR1 is MRHNA, CDR2 SNTAGT. The CDR3 loop is CASSDRDDTGELFF. The DNA of the CDR3 is TGTGCCAGCAGTGACAGGGACGACACCGGGGAGCTGTTTTTT.

This clonotype was found many times. DNA for the CDR3: TGTGCCAGCAGTGATCCAATCCCTAGCGGGAACTACGAGCAGTACTTC. Protein product: CASSDPIPSGNYEQYF. V usage is TRBV28 and J usage is TRBJ2-7, with TRBD2 matching over 9 bases. The CDR3 length is 16 residues. The germline V gene has CDR1 MDHEN and CDR2 SYDVKM. The V gene end was trimmed by 5 bases and the J gene end by 3 bases; junction bases not matched to a gene: 11.

The V call is TRBV5-1, the J call TRBJ2-7, with TRBD1 matching over 7 bases. V dropped 1 base and J dropped 2; count of bases not matched to a gene: 6. Germline V gene sequence: CDR1 SGHRS, CDR2 YFSETQ. CDR3 size: 15 residues. The CDR3 DNA is TGCGCCAGCAGCTTGAACTCCGACAGGGCCTACGAGCAGTACTTC. It translates to CASSLNSDRAYEQYF.

The chain uses TRBV9 and TRBJ2-3; D is unresolved. The V end lost 6 bases, the J end lost 6 bases, and 17 bases lay between the germline ends. Germline lookup yields CDR1 SGDLS and CDR2 YYNGEE. The CDR3 length is 14 residues. The CDR3 DNA is TGTGCCAGCACCGTCGACCCAAGGACGGATACGCAGTATTTT. It translates to CASTVDPRTDTQYF.